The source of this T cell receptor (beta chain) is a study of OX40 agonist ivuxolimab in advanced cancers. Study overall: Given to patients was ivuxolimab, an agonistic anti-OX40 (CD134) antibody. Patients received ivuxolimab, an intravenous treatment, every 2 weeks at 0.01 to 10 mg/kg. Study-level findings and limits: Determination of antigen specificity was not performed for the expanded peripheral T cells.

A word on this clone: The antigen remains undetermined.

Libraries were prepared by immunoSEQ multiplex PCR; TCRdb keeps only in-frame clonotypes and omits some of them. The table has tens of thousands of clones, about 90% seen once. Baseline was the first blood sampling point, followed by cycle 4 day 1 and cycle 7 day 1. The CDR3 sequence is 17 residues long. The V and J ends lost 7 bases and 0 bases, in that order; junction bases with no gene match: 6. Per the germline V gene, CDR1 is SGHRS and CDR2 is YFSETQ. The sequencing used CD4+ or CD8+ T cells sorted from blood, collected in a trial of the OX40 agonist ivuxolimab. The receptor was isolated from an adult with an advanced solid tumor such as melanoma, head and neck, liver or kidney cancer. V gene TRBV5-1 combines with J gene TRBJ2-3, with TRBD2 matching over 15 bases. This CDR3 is CASRGTSGGISTDTQYF. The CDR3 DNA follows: TGCGCCAGCCGCGGGACTAGCGGGGGGATAAGCACAGATACGCAGTATTTT.